The clone carrying this TCR beta chain was seen a single time. The V and J ends lost 4 bases and 2 bases respectively, with 17 bases between them. The CDR3 covers 16 residues. Germline V gene sequence: CDR1 MNHNS, CDR2 SASEGT. These data come from a study of blood T cell repertoires in COVID-19. Study overall: PBMCs, B-cell-depleted T cells, or T cells were the source of the cDNA or gDNA that made up the material.

Libraries were prepared by immunoSEQ multiplex PCR; TCRdb keeps only in-frame clonotypes and omits some of them. The data hold approximately 310,000 clones, with about nine tenths observed a single time. What was sequenced was peripheral blood. This clonotype originated in a man in his fifties or sixties with active or convalescent COVID-19. V usage is TRBV6-1 and J usage is TRBJ1-2, with D uncertain. Here the CDR3 reads CASSAYAGRGNYGYTF. Here the CDR3 DNA reads TGTGCCAGCAGTGCTTATGCCGGTCGGGGAAACTATGGCTACACCTTC.